The 30 T cell receptor beta chains below come from one sample, sequenced in a study of blood T cell repertoires in COVID-19. TCRdb keeps only in-frame clones here, not all; method: immunoSEQ multiplex PCR. The table shows 60,000 to 70,000 clones, with 65% to 90% occurring only once. The specimen was peripheral blood. The source is a middle-aged man with acute or convalescent COVID-19.

The chain combines TRBV9 with TRBJ2-1; TRBD2 matches at 13 bases. Germline V gene data show CDR1 as SGDLS and CDR2 as YYNGEE. This CDR3 region has 18 residues. Unmatched junction bases numbered 8, after V lost 4 bases and J lost 1 base. CDR3 protein: CASSHSTSGGASYNEQFF. The CDR3 region has the DNA TGTGCCAGCAGCCACTCCACTAGCGGGGGGGCTTCCTACAATGAGCAGTTCTTC.

The chain carries TRBV6-6 and TRBJ2-3, with a possible D match to TRBD2 (5 bases). This CDR3 contains 14 residues. Trimming took 5 bases from V and 6 from J, leaving 15 bases between them. CDR1 is MNHNY and CDR2 is SVGAGI in the germline V gene (reference sequence). CDR3 nucleotides: TGTGCCAGCAGTCATACAACAACGGGGGATACGCAGTATTTT. Translation: CASSHTTTGDTQYF.

The chain couples TRBV5-6 to TRBJ2-1; D may be TRBD1 (6 bases). V was trimmed by 4 bases and J by 9 bases, leaving 20 bases between them. This CDR3 contains 15 residues. CDR1 SGHDT and CDR2 YYEEEE come from the germline V gene. The CDR3 bases are TGTGCCAGCAGCCAGGACAGCAACCCCTGGATTGAGCAGTTCTTC. It specifies CASSQDSNPWIEQFF.

The J gene is TRBJ2-6, the V gene TRBV19; weak D call: TRBD2 (5 bases). The germline V gene has CDR1 LNHDA and CDR2 SQIVND (reference sequence). Trimming stripped 2 bases from V and 1 base from J, with 6 bases between. The CDR3 contains 15 residues. The DNA of the CDR3 is TGTGCCAGTAGTATAACGGGGTCTGGGGCCAACGTCCTGACTTTC. Its protein product is CASSITGSGANVLTF.

The gene calls are TRBV11-2 and TRBJ2-2, with 7 bases lining up with TRBD1. The CDR3 contains 15 residues. Per germline, CDR1 SGHAT and CDR2 FQNNGV. Unmatched junction bases numbered 9, after V lost 5 bases and J lost 6 bases. CDR3 residues: CASSIKTGTAGELFF. The CDR3 nucleotides read TGTGCCAGCAGCATCAAGACAGGGACGGCCGGGGAGCTGTTTTTT. Supplemented by reference TRBV11-2 and TRBJ2-2, the full variable domain reads EAGVAQSPRYKIIEKRQSVAFWCNPISGHATLYWYQQILGQGPKLLIQFQNNGVVDDSQLPKDRFSAERLKGVDSTLKIQPAKLEDSAVYLCASSIKTGTAGELFFGEGSRLTVL.

There are a few counts of this clone. V usage is TRBV18 and J usage is TRBJ2-2; TRBD2 matches 8 bases. Germline V gene sequence: CDR1 KGHSH, CDR2 LQKENI. Trimming cost V 2 bases and J 4 bases; bases outside gene matches: 18. This CDR3 has 20 amino acids. CDR3 in amino acids: CASSPEAGSISGGRTGELFF. As DNA, the CDR3 is TGTGCCAGCTCACCAGAGGCGGGGTCCATCAGCGGGGGACGCACCGGGGAGCTGTTTTTT.

Only a few counts were recorded for this clone. The V gene is TRBV24-1, the J gene TRBJ2-2; D perhaps matches TRBD1 (7 bases). Trimming stripped 1 base from V and 6 bases from J, with 20 bases between. The germline V gene has CDR1 KGHDR and CDR2 SFDVKD. CDR3 length: 18 amino acids. The CDR3 DNA sequence: TGTGCCACCAGTGATTTCGGGCGCGGCAGGGGGGATCCCGGGGAGCTGTTTTTT. Translated, it gives CATSDFGRGRGDPGELFF.

The sample holds one count of this clone. This sequence joins TRBV6-5 and TRBJ1-1; D uncertain. The CDR3 contains 11 residues. Trimming shortened V by 6 bases and J by 1 base, and 3 bases separated the two germline ends. Germline V gene lookup returns CDR1 MNHEY and CDR2 SVGAGI. CDR3 sequence (DNA): TGTGCCAGCAGAGCGAACACTGAAGCTTTCTTT. This translates into CASRANTEAFF.

Only one count was recorded for this clone. The chain combines TRBV7-2 with TRBJ1-6; TRBD1 might be the D (5 bases). Germline V lookup: CDR1 SGHTA, CDR2 FQGNSA. V shed 2 bases and J shed 7 bases, with 6 bases lying between them. CDR3 size: 13 residues. CDR3 DNA sequence: TGTGCCAGCAGCTTACAGGGAAATTCACCCCTCCACTTT. Encoded protein: CASSLQGNSPLHF.

The chain links TRBV2 to TRBJ1-1; D gene uncertain. Looked up from germline, CDR1 is SNHLY and CDR2 is FYNNEI. V lost 2 bases to trimming and J lost 6 bases, with 16 bases between them. This CDR3 region has 15 residues. The CDR3 protein is CASSEMTRYIAEAFF. The CDR3 nucleotides are TGTGCCAGCAGTGAAATGACACGCTACATCGCTGAAGCTTTCTTT.

V and J are TRBV29-1 and TRBJ2-2; D is unresolved. Germline V gene data show CDR1 as SQVTM and CDR2 as ANQGSEA. The CDR3 contains 13 residues. V lost 6 bases and J lost 7, with 15 bases in between. CDR3 sequence (DNA): TGCAGCGTCGCTAGAGAACCGGTCGGGGAGCTGTTTTTT. It is translated as CSVAREPVGELFF.

This chain uses TRBV6-6 with TRBJ1-2, with a weak D call TRBD1 (5 bases). V was clipped by 0 bases and J by 3 bases, with 8 bases between them. The CDR3 length is 14 residues. From germline, CDR1 is MNHNY and CDR2 SVGAGI (reference sequence). The CDR3 DNA sequence: TGTGCCAGCAGTTACTCGGCCAGGGACTATGGCTACACCTTC. It is translated as CASSYSARDYGYTF.

This clone was observed a few times. The chain joins TRBV28 to TRBJ1-5; 8 bases are a match to TRBD1. V gave up 6 bases and J gave up 7 bases; unmatched junction bases: 11. The CDR3 extends over 15 amino acids. The germline V gene encodes CDR1 MDHEN and CDR2 SYDVKM. This CDR3 is CASSRTRDRPQPQHF. CDR3 DNA: TGTGCCAGCAGCCGAACCCGGGACAGGCCCCAGCCCCAGCATTTT.

This clone was seen only once. V usage is TRBV7-2 and J usage is TRBJ1-5; D remains unclear. The germline V and J ends were trimmed by 0 bases and 0 bases, with 6 bases remaining between them. CDR1 SGHTA and CDR2 FQGNSA come from the germline V gene. The CDR3 sequence is 15 residues long. Written as DNA, the CDR3 is TGTGCCAGCAGCTTAGCCGACAATAGCAATCAGCCCCAGCATTTT. Protein sequence: CASSLADNSNQPQHF.

Here the CDR3 reads CAISALSRGAGNEQFF. In nucleotides, the CDR3 is TGTGCCATCAGTGCGTTATCGCGGGGGGCGGGGAATGAGCAGTTCTTC. The chain uses TRBV10-3 and TRBJ2-1; TRBD2 matches 8 bases. The CDR3 has 16 residues. Germline CDR1 is ENHRY and CDR2 is SYGVKD. Unmatched junction bases numbered 12, after V lost 4 bases and J lost 7 bases.

This sequence joins TRBV5-4 and TRBJ1-1; no clear D gene. The CDR3 runs to 14 residues. The germline CDR1 and CDR2 sequences are SGHNT and YYREEE (reference sequence). Between the trimmed V and J ends, which lost 0 bases and 7 bases, there was a span of 13 bases. The CDR3 nucleotides are TGTGCCAGCAGCTTGGAGGCGAGTGGAGGTGAAGCTTTCTTT. The encoded protein is CASSLEASGGEAFF.

The chain uses TRBV29-1 and TRBJ2-3; TRBD1 might be the D (5 bases). Germline V lookup: CDR1 SQVTM, CDR2 ANQGSEA. With 4 bases removed from V and 2 bases from J, the gap between germline ends came to 13 bases. The CDR3 has 14 residues. The CDR3 nucleotides are TGCAGCGTTGTAGGGGCGTTTCCCACAGATACGCAGTATTTT. Its translation is CSVVGAFPTDTQYF.

The rearrangement uses TRBV18 and TRBJ1-3, with 8 bases identical to TRBD1. This CDR3 region has 17 residues. V lost 3 bases, J lost 1 base, and 8 bases stayed unmatched. CDR1 KGHSH and CDR2 LQKENI come from the germline V gene. CDR3 amino acids: CASSPAGQGVSGNTIYF. The CDR3, as DNA: TGTGCCAGCTCACCCGCCGGACAGGGTGTTTCTGGAAACACCATATATTTT.

The rearrangement uses TRBV7-6 and TRBJ2-1; the D gene is possibly TRBD2 (5 bases). V lost 3 bases to trimming and J lost 5 bases, with 14 bases between them. Germline V lookup: CDR1 SGHVS, CDR2 FNYEAQ. The CDR3 is 15 residues long. The CDR3 region is CASSFIVGENNEQFF. The DNA for the CDR3 is TGTGCCAGCAGCTTCATTGTCGGGGAGAACAATGAGCAGTTCTTC.

The genes are TRBV7-9 and TRBJ2-1; 12 nucleotides align to TRBD2. Germline V gene data show CDR1 as SEHNR and CDR2 as FQNEAQ (reference sequence). The CDR3 extends over 16 amino acids. V lost 5 bases and J lost 6; bases outside the gene matches: 8. In DNA, the CDR3 is TGTGCCAGCAGCCTAATTGGGACTAGCGGGCTCAATGAGCAGTTCTTC. This gives the protein CASSLIGTSGLNEQFF.

This chain links TRBV5-1 with TRBJ2-3, with 9 bases that match TRBD1. This CDR3 is built from 17 residues. Germline CDR1 reads SGHRS; CDR2 reads YFSETQ. The J segment lost 3 bases and the V segment lost 1 base, leaving 9 bases of the junction unmatched. The CDR3 DNA is TGCGCCAGCAGCTTGCCACAGGGGGCGGGTAAGACAGATACGCAGTATTTT. This translates into CASSLPQGAGKTDTQYF.

The chain links TRBV6-4 to TRBJ2-1, with 10 bases aligning to TRBD2. The CDR3 sequence is 13 residues long. Germline V gives CDR1 MRHNA, CDR2 SNTAGT. J was trimmed by 10 bases and V by 6 bases; bases with no gene match: 6. The CDR3 loop reads CASSTSGVSEQFF. The CDR3 DNA reads as TGTGCCAGCAGCACTAGCGGGGTGAGCGAGCAGTTCTTC.

V usage is TRBV7-8 and J usage is TRBJ2-5; TRBD1 is a possible D gene (6 bases). This CDR3 contains 16 residues. V was pared by 1 base and J by 5 bases, with 17 bases between. Germline V lookup: CDR1 SGHVS, CDR2 FQNEAQ. The CDR3 nucleotides are TGTGCCAGCAGCTTAGACCGACAGGTGGGAACGGAGACCCAGTACTTC. Translating it yields CASSLDRQVGTETQYF.

The rearrangement uses TRBV6-5 and TRBJ1-5, with unresolved D. With 2 bases removed from V and 5 bases from J, the gap between germline ends came to 7 bases. Germline V gene data show CDR1 as MNHEY and CDR2 as SVGAGI. This CDR3 has 13 amino acids. The CDR3 DNA follows: TGTGCCAGCAGTTACAACAGACATCAGCCCCAGCATTTT. This gives the protein CASSYNRHQPQHF.

The chain combines TRBV7-2 with TRBJ2-1; D ambiguous. Germline loops: CDR1 SGHTA, CDR2 FQGNSA. This CDR3 has 13 amino acids. Trimming pared 4 bases from V and 3 bases from J, leaving 7 bases between. The CDR3 reads CASSSQVYNEQFF. The CDR3 DNA is TGTGCCAGCAGCTCACAAGTCTACAATGAGCAGTTCTTC.

V is TRBV30 and J is TRBJ1-2; D unclear. CDR3 size: 14 residues. V gave up 3 bases and J gave up 3 bases, with 14 bases separating them. CDR1 GTSNPN and CDR2 SVGIG come from the germline V gene (reference sequence). The CDR3 DNA reads TGTGCCTGGAGCGCGGGCCTAGGGTACTATGGCTACACCTTC. It codes for CAWSAGLGYYGYTF. Full variable domain (missing parts from reference TRBV30 and TRBJ1-2): SQTIHQWPATLVQPVGSPLSLECTVEGTSNPNLYWYRQAAGRGLQLLFYSVGIGQISSEVPQNLSASRPQDRQFILSSKKLLLSDSGFYLCAWSAGLGYYGYTFGSGTRLTVV.

This rearrangement joins TRBV3-1 (or the pseudogene TRBV3-2) to TRBJ1-2; 7 bases map to TRBD1. Germline V gene lookup returns CDR1 LGHDT and CDR2 YNNKEL (reference sequence). The ends lost 0 bases at V and 6 bases at J; junction bases unmatched: 13. The CDR3 is 17 residues long. The CDR3 reads CASSQEGLGRGSHGYTF. CDR3 sequence (DNA): TGTGCCAGCAGCCAAGAAGGCTTGGGCAGGGGGTCTCATGGCTACACCTTC.

The rearrangement links TRBV5-6 to TRBJ2-7, with TRBD1 identical over 7 bases. Germline-derived CDR1 and CDR2 are SGHDT and YYEEEE. The CDR3 covers 15 residues. V was clipped by 0 bases and J by 5 bases; unmatched bases: 8. CDR3 nucleotide sequence: TGTGCCAGCAGCTTGGGTCCGACAGGGATCAACGAGCAGTACGTC. It is translated as CASSLGPTGINEQYV.

This clone appeared a few times. The chain uses TRBV4-1 and TRBJ2-1; 11 bases align to TRBD2. The V segment lost 2 bases and the J segment 14 bases; nucleotides outside the gene matches: 8. Germline CDR1 MGHRA, CDR2 YSYEKL. The CDR3 loop spans 14 amino acids. CDR3 loop: CASSQLAGGPKEFF. CDR3 DNA: TGCGCCAGCAGCCAACTAGCGGGGGGACCTAAGGAGTTCTTC.

The chain couples TRBV6-6 to TRBJ1-5; TRBD1 agrees at 9 bases. This CDR3 spans 16 amino acids. V shed 5 bases and J 6 bases; nucleotides not matched to a gene: 11. The germline gives CDR1 MNHNY, CDR2 SVGAGI (reference sequence). CDR3: CASSTATGTGLQPQHF. The CDR3 DNA is TGTGCCAGCAGTACAGCCACCGGGACAGGGCTTCAGCCCCAGCATTTT.